The entry below describes one TCR beta chain. The data derive from a study of T cell clones after liver transplantation. Study-wide background: Immunosuppression withdrawal was tried within 2 years after liver transplantation in this trial. HCV positivity affected three of eight recipients; the rest lacked autoimmune or viral indications.

Libraries were prepared by immunoSEQ multiplex PCR; TCRdb keeps only in-frame clonotypes and omits some of them. The data show fewer than 85,000 clones, with about four fifths seen just once and 0.65% to 0.85% held by the top ten. The TCR comes from a human patient who received a liver transplant. A subset of T cells may come from the graft donor. This specimen was CD4+ T cells from blood, taken 12 months after liver transplant.

CDR3 sequence reads: CASSFSQGGEFF. CDR3 nucleotides: TGTGCCAGCAGCTTCAGCCAGGGTGGCGAGTTCTTC. The chain links TRBV28 to TRBJ2-1; tentative D call: TRBD1 (5 bases). V gave up 6 bases and J gave up 14 bases, with 17 bases separating them. The CDR3 length is 12 residues. CDR1 and CDR2 from the germline V gene are MDHEN and SYDVKM. Together with reference TRBV28 and TRBJ2-1, the CDR3 gives the full variable domain: DVKVTQSSRYLVKRTGEKVFLECVQDMDHENMFWYRQDPGLGLRLIYFSYDVKMKEKGDIPEGYSVSREKKERFSLILESASTNQTSMYLCASSFSQGGEFFGPGTRLTVL.